A single TCR beta chain is shown here with its context. No antigen is known for it. At one end, the junction sequence differs from germline, possibly due to a read error. The sample originates from a study of shared clonotypes between healthy human individuals. Broader study findings: Relative to their counterparts shared across all four donors, non-shared clonotypes exhibited diminished generation probabilities. Compared with memory subsets, naive subsets generally had larger estimated richness.

This CDR3 contains 13 residues. CDR1 and CDR2 from the germline V gene are SGHRS and YFSETQ. Partitioning of CD4+ cells yielded a CD45RA+ naive subset and a CD45RA-negative memory subset. TCRdb's table, derived via immunoSEQ multiplex PCR, lists solely in-frame clones and lacks some. Of about 2 million clones in the sample, 85% to 95% were seen once. This receptor was identified in a young man in good health. This sequence joins TRBV5-1 and TRBJ1-2; 7 bases fit TRBD1. Sequenced: naive CD4+ T cells sorted from blood. Documented subset: CD45RA+ positively selected. In DNA form, the CDR3 reads TGCGCCAGCAGTCCTCCCGCCTCAGGGGGAGTTAACTTC. This translates into CASSPPASGGVNF.